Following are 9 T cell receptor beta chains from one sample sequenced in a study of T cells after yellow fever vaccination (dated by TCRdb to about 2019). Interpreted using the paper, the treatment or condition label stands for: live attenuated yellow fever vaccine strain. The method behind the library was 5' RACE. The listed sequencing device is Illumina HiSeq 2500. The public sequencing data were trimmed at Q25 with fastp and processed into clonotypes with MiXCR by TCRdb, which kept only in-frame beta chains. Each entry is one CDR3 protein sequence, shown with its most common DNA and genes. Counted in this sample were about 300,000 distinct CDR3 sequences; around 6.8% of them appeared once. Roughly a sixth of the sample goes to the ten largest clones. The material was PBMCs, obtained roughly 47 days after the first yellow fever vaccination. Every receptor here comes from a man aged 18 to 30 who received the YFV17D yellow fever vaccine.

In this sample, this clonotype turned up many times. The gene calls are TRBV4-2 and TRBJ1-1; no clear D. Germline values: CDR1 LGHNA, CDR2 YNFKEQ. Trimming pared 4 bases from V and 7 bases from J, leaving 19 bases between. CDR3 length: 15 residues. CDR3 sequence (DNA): TGTGCCAGCAGCCTCGAATATGGGATCTCGGGTGAAGCTTTCTTT. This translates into CASSLEYGISGEAFF.

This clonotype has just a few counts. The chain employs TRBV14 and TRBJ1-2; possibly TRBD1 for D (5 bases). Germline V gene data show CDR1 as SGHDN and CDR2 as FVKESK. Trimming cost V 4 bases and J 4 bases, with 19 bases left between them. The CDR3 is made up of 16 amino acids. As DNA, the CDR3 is TGTGCCAGCAGCCCCGGGACTTACTCTTGGGGCTATGGCTACACCTTC. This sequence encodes CASSPGTYSWGYGYTF.

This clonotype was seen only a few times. The CDR3 DNA reads as TGTGCCAGCAGAAAGGGGCAGAGGGGTCAGCCCCAGCATTTT. Encoded protein: CASRKGQRGQPQHF. V and J are TRBV6-2 or TRBV6-3 and TRBJ1-5, with D possibly being TRBD1 (5 bases). Between the trimmed V and J ends, which lost 6 bases and 6 bases, there was a span of 15 bases. CDR1 and CDR2 (germline): MNHEY, SVGEGT. CDR3 size: 14 residues.

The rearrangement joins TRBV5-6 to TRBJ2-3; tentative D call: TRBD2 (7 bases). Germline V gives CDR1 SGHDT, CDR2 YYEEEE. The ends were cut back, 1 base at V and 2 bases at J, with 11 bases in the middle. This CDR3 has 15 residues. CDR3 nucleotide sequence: TGTGCCAGCAGCTTGTGGGGGGGACACACAGATACGCAGTATTTT. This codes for CASSLWGGHTDTQYF.

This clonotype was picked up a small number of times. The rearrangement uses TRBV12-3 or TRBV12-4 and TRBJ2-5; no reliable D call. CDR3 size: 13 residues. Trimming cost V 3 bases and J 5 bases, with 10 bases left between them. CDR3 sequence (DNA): TGTGCCAGCAGTTTTTCGGTTGTTGAGACCCAGTACTTC. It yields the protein CASSFSVVETQYF.

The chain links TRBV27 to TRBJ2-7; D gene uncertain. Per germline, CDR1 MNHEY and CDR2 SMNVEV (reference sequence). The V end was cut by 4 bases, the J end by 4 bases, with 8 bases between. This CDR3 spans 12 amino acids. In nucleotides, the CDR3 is TGTGCCAGCAGTTCGACCGCTTACGAGCAGTACTTC. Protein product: CASSSTAYEQYF.

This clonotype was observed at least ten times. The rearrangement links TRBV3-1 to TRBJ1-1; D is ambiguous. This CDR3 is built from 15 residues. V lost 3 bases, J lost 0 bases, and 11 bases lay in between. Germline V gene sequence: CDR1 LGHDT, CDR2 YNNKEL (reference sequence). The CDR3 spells CASSQRRYMNTEAFF. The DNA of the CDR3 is TGTGCCAGCAGCCAGAGACGGTATATGAACACTGAAGCTTTCTTT.

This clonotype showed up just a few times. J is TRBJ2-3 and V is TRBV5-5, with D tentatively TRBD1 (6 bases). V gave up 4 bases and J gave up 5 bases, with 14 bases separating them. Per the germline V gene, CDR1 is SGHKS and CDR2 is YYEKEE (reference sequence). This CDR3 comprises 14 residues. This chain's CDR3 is CASSEGGTLDTQYF. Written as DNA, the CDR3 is TGTGCCAGCAGCGAAGGGGGAACGCTAGATACGCAGTATTTT.

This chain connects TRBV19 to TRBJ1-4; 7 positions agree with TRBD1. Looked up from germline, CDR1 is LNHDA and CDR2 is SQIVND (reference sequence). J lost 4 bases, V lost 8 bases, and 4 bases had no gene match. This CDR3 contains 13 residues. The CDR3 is CASRGGSNEKLFF. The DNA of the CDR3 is TGTGCCAGTCGAGGGGGCAGTAATGAAAAACTGTTTTTT. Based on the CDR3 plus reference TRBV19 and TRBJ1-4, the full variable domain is DGGITQSPKYLFRKEGQNVTLSCEQNLNHDAMYWYRQDPGQGLRLIYYSQIVNDFQKGDIAEGYSVSREKKESFPLTVTSAQKNPTAFYLCASRGGSNEKLFFGSGTQLSVL.